The sequence of this T cell receptor (beta chain) was determined in a study of blood T cell repertoires in COVID-19. Overall study: Sites across the United States, Italy and Spain contributed samples from acute and convalescent COVID-19. Sources were T cells, B-cell-depleted T cells, or PBMCs; the material itself was cDNA or gDNA.

This CDR3 spans 14 amino acids. V lost 2 bases and J 7 bases, leaving 14 bases between the germline ends. Germline CDR1 is MNHEY and CDR2 is SVGAGI. Authors' data handling: Estimation of nucleated cell counts was performed using reference gene primer amplification. Assay: immunoSEQ multiplex PCR; the TCRdb copy retains only in-frame clones and omits some. Clonal size and the V and J genes are those of that table, whereas D and trimming came from the DNA. The table lists some 100,000 clones, about four fifths of them singletons, with roughly 10% in the top ten. The rearrangement joins TRBV6-5 to TRBJ2-5; D is perhaps TRBD2 (5 bases). This TCR came from a human donor in a cohort sampled during active COVID-19. The source material was peripheral blood. For the CDR3, the DNA is TGTGCCAGCAGTTACGACGTTTCAGGAGGGACCCAGTACTTC. Protein product: CASSYDVSGGTQYF.